This entry lists 15 T cell receptor beta chains sequenced from one sample in a study of cytomegalovirus exposure and HLA in healthy donors. Primers: 60 Vbeta forward and 13 Jbeta reverse. The table came from immunoSEQ multiplex PCR; TCRdb's copy has only in-frame clones and leaves some out. The sample lists some 190,000 clones; 80% were seen once. The sequenced sample was PBMCs. These receptors came from a girl aged 10-17 years in good health and CMV-seropositive.

This clone is a singleton in its sample. This chain joins TRBV9 and TRBJ2-7; 9 positions agree with TRBD1. J gave up 5 bases and V 0 bases, and 6 bases lay outside the gene matches. The germline V gene has CDR1 SGDLS and CDR2 YYNGEE. CDR3 length: 15 amino acids. The CDR3 spells CASSVAGTGIDEQYF. CDR3 nucleotide sequence: TGTGCCAGCAGCGTAGCCGGGACAGGGATAGACGAGCAGTACTTC.

The V gene is TRBV5-4, the J gene TRBJ2-5; D may be TRBD2 (5 bases). CDR3 length: 14 amino acids. Germline V gene sequence: CDR1 SGHNT, CDR2 YYREEE (reference sequence). The germline V and J ends were trimmed by 0 bases and 5 bases, with 11 bases remaining between them. CDR3 in DNA: TGTGCCAGCAGCTTGGCGGGATCGAGGGAGACCCAGTACTTC. Translating it yields CASSLAGSRETQYF.

This chain uses TRBV7-9 with TRBJ2-1, with a tentative D call TRBD2 (6 bases). V lost 2 bases and J 8 bases, leaving 22 bases between the germline ends. The CDR3 is 17 residues long. Per germline, CDR1 SEHNR and CDR2 FQNEAQ (reference sequence). This CDR3 is CASSLIGGGTLEDEQFF. CDR3 nucleotides: TGTGCCAGCAGCTTAATCGGTGGGGGGACCTTAGAGGATGAGCAGTTCTTC.

V gene TRBV9 combines with J gene TRBJ1-1, with a possible D match to TRBD1 (5 bases). Between the trimmed V and J ends, which lost 0 bases and 8 bases, there was a span of 14 bases. Germline-derived CDR1 and CDR2 are SGDLS and YYNGEE. The CDR3 length is 14 residues. In DNA form, the CDR3 reads TGTGCCAGCAGCGTAGGTCCAGGGTGGGTCGAAGCTTTCTTT. Its protein product is CASSVGPGWVEAFF.

DNA for the CDR3: TGTGCCAGCAGCTCCCGACTAGCGGGAGGAGGGGGTGAGCAGTTCTTC. As protein: CASSSRLAGGGGEQFF. The rearrangement joins TRBV7-9 to TRBJ2-1, with 13 bases fitting TRBD2. This CDR3 region has 16 residues. J gave up 9 bases and V 4 bases, and 9 bases lay outside the gene matches. Germline V gene lookup returns CDR1 SEHNR and CDR2 FQNEAQ (reference sequence).

This clone came up a few times. J is TRBJ2-3 and V is TRBV11-2; TRBD2 is a possible D gene (6 bases). The length of the CDR3 is 14 residues. V lost 1 base and J 11 bases, leaving 16 bases between the germline ends. Germline V gives CDR1 SGHAT, CDR2 FQNNGV. DNA of the CDR3: TGTGCCAGCAGCTTAGCACCTCTGGCGGGAAAGCAGTATTTT. Amino acid sequence: CASSLAPLAGKQYF.

In this sample, this clone turned up once. This chain joins TRBV5-1 and TRBJ1-1, with D possibly TRBD1 on 5 matching bases. V was cut by 1 base and J by 5 bases, with 12 bases left in between. CDR1 is SGHRS and CDR2 is YFSETQ in the germline V gene. There are 14 residues in the CDR3. The CDR3 sequence is CASSLYRGKTEAFF. The DNA of the CDR3 is TGCGCCAGCAGCTTGTATAGGGGAAAGACTGAAGCTTTCTTT.

This clone came up a few times. V gene TRBV5-1 combines with J gene TRBJ1-1; possibly TRBD1 for D (6 bases). This CDR3 has 15 residues. V was pared by 4 bases and J by 1 base, with 14 bases between. Germline values: CDR1 SGHRS, CDR2 YFSETQ. The CDR3 coding sequence is TGCGCCAGCAGCCCAAGGACAGTGGAGAACACTGAAGCTTTCTTT. Its translation is CASSPRTVENTEAFF.

The rearrangement links TRBV6-1 to TRBJ2-3; D not resolved. The CDR3 loop spans 13 amino acids. V lost 4 bases to trimming and J lost 0 bases, with 5 bases between them. CDR1 and CDR2 (germline): MNHNS, SASEGT. Written as DNA, the CDR3 is TGTGCCAGCAGTGCAGGAAGCACAGATACGCAGTATTTT. As protein: CASSAGSTDTQYF.

In regard to this clone: The same CDR3 is also encoded by other DNA sequences in this sample. The V call is TRBV5-1, the J call TRBJ1-1; D unresolved. The V and J ends lost 0 bases and 1 base respectively, with 4 bases between them. Germline CDR1 is SGHRS and CDR2 is YFSETQ. CDR3 length equals 13 residues. CDR3 DNA sequence: TGCGCCAGCAGCTTGGCCGGGAACACTGAAGCTTTCTTT. Its translation is CASSLAGNTEAFF.

As DNA, the CDR3 is TGTGCCAGCACCCTCACCTGGCTCGCTGAAGCTTTCTTT. As protein: CASTLTWLAEAFF. The genes are TRBV6-6 and TRBJ1-1, with no clear D. This CDR3 is 13 amino acids long. Germline CDR1 MNHNY, CDR2 SVGAGI (reference sequence). Trimming took 7 bases from V and 6 from J, leaving 15 bases between them.

The gene calls are TRBV6-5 and TRBJ1-2; no clear D. This CDR3 has 16 amino acids. Germline CDR1 is MNHEY and CDR2 is SVGAGI. V was cut by 0 bases and J by 3 bases, with 14 bases left in between. The CDR3, as DNA: TGTGCCAGCAGTTACTCGTCGGGTCCCCCGGACTATGGCTACACCTTC. It specifies CASSYSSGPPDYGYTF.

The chain recombines TRBV7-2 with TRBJ1-1; 8 bases map to TRBD1. Germline CDR1 reads SGHTA; CDR2 reads FQGNSA. This CDR3 is built from 15 residues. V lost 5 bases and J lost 4; bases outside the gene matches: 9. The CDR3 reads CASSLWTGRGTEAFF. CDR3 sequence (DNA): TGTGCCAGCAGCCTTTGGACAGGGAGGGGCACTGAAGCTTTCTTT. Full variable domain (remainder filled in from reference TRBV7-2 and TRBJ1-1): GAGVSQSPSNKVTEKGKDVELRCDPISGHTALYWYRQSLGQGLEFLIYFQGNSAPDKSGLPSDRFSAERTGGSVSTLTIQRTQQEDSAVYLCASSLWTGRGTEAFFGQGTRLTVV.

This chain connects TRBV29-1 to TRBJ2-1, with 11 bases that match TRBD2. The ends lost 5 bases at V and 4 bases at J; junction bases unmatched: 4. The CDR3 is made up of 14 amino acids. Germline CDR1 reads SQVTM; CDR2 reads ANQGSEA. CDR3 coding DNA: TGCAGCGTTTTGGGACTAGCGGATTACAATGAGCAGTTCTTC. Protein: CSVLGLADYNEQFF.

The J gene is TRBJ2-7, the V gene TRBV19; D may be TRBD1 (5 bases). Germline assignment: CDR1 LNHDA and CDR2 SQIVND (reference sequence). The CDR3 spans 16 residues. V was shortened by 2 bases and J by 2 bases, with 16 bases between the two germline ends. CDR3 bases: TGTGCCAGTAGTATATTCGCCAGGGTAGGGCCCTACGAGCAGTACTTC. It translates to CASSIFARVGPYEQYF.